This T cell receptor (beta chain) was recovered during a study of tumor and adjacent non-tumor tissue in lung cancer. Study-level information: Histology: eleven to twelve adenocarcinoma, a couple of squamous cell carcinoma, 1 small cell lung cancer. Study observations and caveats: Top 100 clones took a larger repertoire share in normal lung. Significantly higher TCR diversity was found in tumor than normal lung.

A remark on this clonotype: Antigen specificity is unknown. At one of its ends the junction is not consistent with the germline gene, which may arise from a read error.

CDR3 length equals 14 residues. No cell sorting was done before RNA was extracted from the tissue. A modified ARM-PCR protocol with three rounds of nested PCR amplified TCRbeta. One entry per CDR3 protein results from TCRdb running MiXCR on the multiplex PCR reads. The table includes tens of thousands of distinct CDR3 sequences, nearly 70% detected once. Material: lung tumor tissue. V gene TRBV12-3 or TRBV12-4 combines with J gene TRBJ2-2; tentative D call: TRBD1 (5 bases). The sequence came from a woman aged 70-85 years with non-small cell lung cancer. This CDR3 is CVSSLNAGTGELFF. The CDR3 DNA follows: TGTGTCAGCAGCCTCAATGCAGGGACCGGGGAGCTGTTTTTT.